Detailed here is one T cell receptor beta chain. The data originate from a study of blood T cell repertoires in COVID-19. Study-level information: Some COVID-19 samples were acute and others convalescent; all came from the United States, Italy and Spain. PBMCs, B-cell-depleted T cells, or T cells provided the cDNA or gDNA that made up the material.

CDR3 size: 13 residues. V lost 6 bases, J lost 2 bases, and 7 bases lay in between. Looked up from germline, CDR1 is MNHEY and CDR2 is SVGAGI. How the authors handled the data: Amplification of reference gene primers was used by the study to estimate nucleated cell counts. Sequencing was performed with immunoSEQ multiplex PCR; in TCRdb, only in-frame clones are kept and a portion is missing. The DNA was the basis for D and trimming; V, J and clone size are from that table. The sample contains around 120,000 clones, about four fifths of which appear only once. Input material: peripheral blood. The source of this sequence is an elderly man with active or convalescent COVID-19. V gene TRBV6-5 combines with J gene TRBJ2-2, with D possibly TRBD2 on 6 matching bases. The CDR3 sequence: CASRGGNTGELFF. The CDR3 DNA reads as TGTGCCAGCAGGGGGGGAAACACCGGGGAGCTGTTTTTT.